This T cell receptor (beta chain) emerged from a study of cytomegalovirus exposure and HLA in healthy donors (dated by TCRdb to about 2017). With regard to the full study: An earlier analysis of 587 of the donors reported 276 Gb of sequence data and roughly 120 million unique TCR beta sequences obtained from around 170 million T cells. Around 330 gigabases of sequencing data and about 92 million unique TCR sequences made up an early release that covered about 640 HLA-typed donors. The genetic ancestry cluster associated with self-reported Caucasian donors included about four fifths of the 300 to 400 genotyped donors. The study aimed to test whether signatures of past pathogen exposure could be identified by cataloging public T cell receptors. The study profiled the T cell repertoires of under 700 subjects by immunosequencing and related them to cytomegalovirus serostatus. Along with the approximately 650-subject first cohort, a separate validation cohort of over 90 different subjects was used. High-throughput TCR immunosequencing, statistical association of individual TCRs with disease status, and machine learning were combined to predict cytomegalovirus infection status. A later analysis re-examined previously published TCR beta repertoires from just over 650 donors and added high-resolution HLA genotyping to investigate patterns of TCR occurrence. The later analysis used no new phenotypic data to find candidate immune exposures, relying instead on TCR beta sequences and their occurrence across donors. To decide whether each TCR beta V gene segment behaved as functional or pseudogenic, an earlier analysis of over 500 of the donors relied on high-throughput TCR beta sequencing. Alongside the repertoire data, information on donor age, sex, ethnicity and CMV serostatus was compiled. A later genetic analysis took genome-wide SNP genotypes for 398 of the 666 donors and used that subset as a discovery cohort. All discovery cohort repertoires had been generated on a single sequencing platform. HLA typing included class I and class II loci at four-digit resolution. The number of typed donors differed by locus: about 629-640 for A, B, C, DRB1 and DQB1; 522 for DQA1; approximately 600 for DPA1; and about 450 for DPB1. Because of strong linkage in the cohort, roughly five DR-DQ haplotypes were treated as single units for association and clustering. Across some 400 genotyped donors of the cohort, an average of roughly 250,000 unique TCR beta nucleotide sequences per donor were sequenced, and around 19% of those sequences were non-productive. Beyond this particular receptor, the publication reports: A further reported finding was that TCR beta sequences accurately predicted the HLA-A and HLA-B alleles for most subjects in the first cohort. Specific HLA alleles were associated with 16,951 TCR beta sequences at a false discovery rate of 0.05 in a later analysis. A later genetic analysis associated a missense DCLRE1C variant with V-gene and J-gene trimming of TCR beta chains, and an independent cohort replicated the association. In this cohort, only TCR beta chains were sequenced, and detectable features were limited by the absence of alpha or paired-chain data. Across donors, most TCR sequences were observed very rarely, whereas some public TCRs were present in many individuals. Because some donors lacked HLA typing at each locus, the association tests relied only on the typed subset. In a later analysis, TCR association rates were found to vary across HLA loci, with the most associated TCRs seen for DRB1 alleles and the fewest for HLA-C alleles. Several of the top co-occurrence clusters appeared to be linked to parvovirus B19, influenza, CMV and Epstein-Barr virus, according to a later analysis. The sequencing pipeline was judged likely to have produced a cluster of highly shared sequence variants as a technical artifact. A later analysis found that HLA-associated TCR beta chains were more clonally expanded and had lower generation probabilities than equally common non-associated chains. The classifier was reported to diagnose cytomegalovirus status with high specificity and sensitivity in both the original cohort and the validation cohort. A few of the identified cytomegalovirus-associated TCR beta chains were confirmed in vitro to be specific for cytomegalovirus antigens. Most CMV-associated TCR beta chains appeared to be HLA-restricted in a later analysis, and the HLA associations seemed to be driven largely by CMV exposure. Because counts were too low, 15 or so rarely observed V segments, including chromosome 9 orphons, were excluded from the earlier analysis of 587 of the donors. Correlated functional status among segregating V segments might be attributable to linkage disequilibrium, but an unknown experimental factor could not be ruled out. When HLA alleles, especially DR and DQ, strongly co-occurred, TCR associations were difficult to assign to individual alleles. According to the authors, the approach could potentially be generalized to other disease states and immunological phenotypes. Sequencing depth was assumed to be roughly uniform across donors in the presence/absence analyses, though that assumption may not hold. Immune exposure information for the cohort was limited to CMV serostatus. Some IMGT-functional V segments, including TRBV6-2 and TRBV6-3, could not be told apart with the 87-base-pair reads, so those segments were excluded. An earlier analysis of approximately 570 of the donors showed that most TCR beta V segments appeared in productive rearrangements either about 87% or about 30% of the time, which broadly matched IMGT annotations. A total of fewer than 200 TCR beta chains were listed by the study as associated with cytomegalovirus. A later genetic analysis reported fewer N-insertions in productive TCRs among donors in an Asian-associated ancestry cluster than the approximately 700-donor mean.

The CDR3 sequence holds 15 residues, the cysteine and phenylalanine included. Only the CDR3 portion is preserved as DNA: 45 bases, with reading frame beginning at the first base. CDR1 MDHEN and CDR2 SYDVKM were looked up in the germline V gene. V is trimmed back by 5 bases and J by 6 bases, and the junction contains 9 bases that no gene match accounts for. With respect to this clone: Its specific antigen is unknown. No quality values exist for individual bases; no much larger clone is one base distant.

The library was prepared using the immunoSEQ multiplex PCR assay. A mixture of 60 forward primers for TCR Vbeta segments and 13 reverse primers for TCR Jbeta segments was used in the multiplex PCR. A multiplex PCR assay on genomic DNA amplified the CDR3 region of rearranged TCR beta genes. The amplified TCR beta libraries were sequenced on the Illumina HiSeq System as 87-base-pair reads. As for the authors' bioinformatics: In a later analysis, some 80 million unique TCR beta chains were counted across the approximately 670 repertoires, and roughly 10 million of these chains were shared by at least two donors. Raw reads were error-corrected and collapsed into unique sequences with a nearest-neighbor algorithm that merged closely related sequences to remove PCR and sequencing errors. CDR3 sequences were aligned to IMGT reference sequences to assign V, D and J gene segments. Each retained sequence needed at least a six-nucleotide match to both a V gene segment and a J gene segment. Rearrangements were classified as productive when the CDR3 lacked stop codons and remained in frame with V and J, and all other rearrangements were classified as non-productive. CDR3 was defined according to IMGT convention as the region running from the second conserved V-encoded cysteine to the conserved J-encoded phenylalanine. The earlier analysis of about 500 of the donors excluded sequences that lacked an unambiguous match to a single V gene segment. An earlier analysis of fewer than 650 of the donors classified V segments as functional when productive rearrangements were above 56.7% and as segregating when the standard deviation between donors was above 5%. To diagnose cytomegalovirus status from the catalog of TCR beta chain sequences, a statistical classification framework was built. A later analysis assigned V and J genes by comparing TCR nucleotide sequences with IMGT/GENE-DB human TR gene sequences. In a later analysis, CDR3 sequences and most-parsimonious VDJ recombination scenarios were assigned using the TCRdist pipeline. In a later analysis, each TCR beta chain was defined by its CDR3 amino acid sequence together with its V-gene family, and reads lacking a unique V-gene family were excluded. In a later analysis, nearly 600 highly shared, low-generation-probability nucleotide sequences were removed to address suspected cross-contamination and a sequencing artifact. A later analysis calculated a clonal expansion index for each public chain from normalized within-repertoire ranks of inferred template counts. In a later analysis, generation probabilities were computed using a VDJ recombination model fitted to out-of-frame rearrangements, and the results were checked against IGoR. A later analysis scored TCR-TCR, TCR-HLA and TCR-CMV co-occurrence with hypergeometric tests, applying a repertoire-size bias correction to TCR pairs. In a later analysis, false discovery rates were estimated by permuting HLA or CMV assignments 20 times. In a later analysis, co-occurring TCRs were grouped using DBSCAN, with TCRdist sequence similarity added in when clustering inside HLA-allele-positive subsets. Repertoires with fewer than 30,000 or more than 120,000 public chains, plus five repertoires with anomalous nucleotide sharing, were excluded from co-occurrence clustering. TCRdb took over this immuneACCESS table, retaining in-frame rearrangements with V and J assigned. Such tables are incomplete; in checked studies, under half of the missing clones stem from an unresolved V gene, and the remainder is unexplained. That table furnishes V, J and clone size, whereas the DNA furnished D and trimming. The sample includes about 82,000 clones, with over 9.5% observed a single time. The ten largest clones add up to around 25% of the sample.

In total, around 600 healthy bone marrow donors made up the cohort. Cohort members were all nominally healthy when sampled, although unrecorded immune exposures were likely present. The donor was CMV seropositive and was included in the group of 270 or so seropositive cohort members. Every donor gave a peripheral blood sample, and the peripheral blood mononuclear cells from that sample were used for TCR beta sequencing. The Qiagen DNeasy Blood Extraction Kit was used to extract genomic DNA from the blood cell samples. The source of this sequence is a man in his sixties in good health and CMV-seropositive. The chain is made from TRBV28 and TRBJ1-3, with 8 bases matching TRBD1. Sequencing was carried out using PBMCs. The CDR3 loop reads CASSAPGQEINTIYF. The bases are TGTGCCAGCAGTGCCCCGGGACAGGAGATAAACACCATATATTTT.